These T cell receptor beta chains were read from a single sample in a study of T cell repertoires in cytomegalovirus infection. TCRdb re-analysed the reads in MiXCR, keeping a single row per CDR3 protein. Of under 95,000 distinct CDR3 sequences detected, under 4.5% appear once; the ten largest clones hold under 25%. Sequencing input: PBMCs. These receptor sequences come from a human donor in good health (CMV status not recorded). Some clones in this sample may be carry-over from other donors' samples. Both conserved end residues are part of each CDR3. D genes are given only for firm matches. Size tells how often a clone was seen (once, few, many) or the class of an expanded clone, and some rows leave it out.

j_call v_call clone_size d_call cdr3_length cdr3_aa cdr3_nt
TRBJ1-1 TRBV5-1 many - 15 CASSSGLMMNTEAFF TGCGCCAGCAGCTCGGGGTTGATGATGAACACTGAAGCTTTCTTT
TRBJ2-1 TRBV23-1 many TRBD2 18 CASSHGGLAGATYNEQFF TGCGCCAGCAGTCACGGAGGGCTAGCGGGGGCTACCTACAATGAGCAGTTCTTC
TRBJ2-7 TRBV28 many - 11 CASSYNYEQYF TGTGCCAGCAGCTACAACTACGAGCAGTACTTC
TRBJ2-1 TRBV7-9 many TRBD2 15 CASSPSGSWNNEQFF TGTGCCAGCAGCCCTAGCGGGAGTTGGAACAATGAGCAGTTCTTC
TRBJ1-3 TRBV7-2 many - 16 CASSLVSRRSGNTIYF TGTGCCAGCAGCTTAGTCTCCCGCCGCTCTGGAAACACCATATATTTT
TRBJ1-2 TRBV28 many - 13 CASSLSDSYGYTF TGTGCCAGCAGTTTATCCGATTCCTATGGCTACACCTTC
TRBJ2-2 TRBV28 many - 12 CASSLDVGELFF TGTGCCAGCAGTTTAGATGTCGGGGAGCTGTTTTTT
TRBJ2-5 TRBV6-2/TRBV6-3 many - 13 CASLRTDQETQYF TGTGCCAGCTTGCGGACAGACCAAGAGACCCAGTACTTC
TRBJ1-5 TRBV4-3 many - 15 CASSQEVGRDQPQHF TGCGCCAGCAGCCAAGAAGTCGGTAGGGATCAGCCCCAGCATTTT
TRBJ2-2 TRBV2 many - 13 CASNGGFTGELFF TGTGCCAGCAATGGCGGATTCACCGGGGAGCTGTTTTTT
TRBJ2-1 TRBV6-6 many - 15 CASSGRAATYNEQFF TGTGCCAGCAGTGGACGGGCTGCGACGTACAATGAGCAGTTCTTC
TRBJ2-3 TRBV10-3 many - 13 CAIWIVFTDTQYF TGTGCCATCTGGATTGTTTTCACAGATACGCAGTATTTT
TRBJ2-1 TRBV7-8 many TRBD2 15 CASSARTSGNNEQFF TGTGCCAGCAGCGCCCGGACTAGCGGAAACAATGAGCAGTTCTTC
TRBJ1-3 TRBV7-2 many TRBD1 15 CASSFNRGPGNTIYF TGTGCCAGCAGCTTCAACAGGGGGCCTGGAAACACCATATATTTT
TRBJ2-1 TRBV5-3 few TRBD2 13 CASTLGGSGAQFF TGTGCCAGCACCCTCGGGGGGAGCGGGGCACAGTTCTTC
TRBJ2-3 TRBV7-2 many TRBD1 16 CASSSLRQGTTDTQYF TGTGCCAGCAGCTCCCTACGACAGGGGACCACAGATACGCAGTATTTT
TRBJ2-6 TRBV7-2 many TRBD1 19 CASSSTGTGYNTGANVLTF TGTGCCAGCAGCTCCACCGGGACAGGGTACAATACTGGGGCCAACGTCCTGACTTTC
TRBJ2-7 TRBV7-2 many - 16 CASSPRGQPRSYEQYF TGTGCCAGCAGCCCTCGTGGACAGCCACGCTCCTACGAGCAGTACTTC
TRBJ1-6 TRBV28 many - 14 CASSLEVRASPLHF TGTGCCAGCAGTTTGGAAGTCAGGGCTTCACCCCTCCACTTT
TRBJ2-2 TRBV12-3/TRBV12-4 many TRBD2 18 CASTLPGLAFSNTGELFF TGTGCCAGCACCCTCCCGGGACTAGCTTTCTCGAACACCGGGGAGCTGTTTTTT
TRBJ1-5 TRBV7-6 - - 13 CASSRAHNQPQHF TGTGCCAGCAGCCGGGCCCATAATCAGCCCCAGCATTTT
TRBJ1-2 TRBV7-2 many - 15 CASSPLRGRNYGYTF TGTGCCAGCAGCCCACTTAGGGGACGTAACTATGGCTACACCTTC
TRBJ2-3 TRBV7-2 many TRBD2 19 CASSLRDRLAGGYTDTQYF TGTGCCAGCAGCTTAAGGGACCGACTAGCGGGGGGATATACAGATACGCAGTATTTT
TRBJ2-3 TRBV7-2 few - 13 CASLRGVADTQYF TGTGCCAGCCTCAGGGGAGTAGCAGATACGCAGTATTTT
TRBJ2-1 TRBV7-8 many TRBD2 15 CASSLRGTSGGEQFF TGTGCCAGCAGCTTAAGAGGGACTAGCGGGGGTGAGCAGTTCTTC
TRBJ2-5 TRBV7-2 many TRBD2 14 CASSLKLAGETQYF TGTGCCAGCAGCTTGAAACTAGCGGGGGAGACCCAGTACTTC
TRBJ2-1 TRBV7-2 many TRBD2 14 CASSLGLEIYEQFF TGTGCCAGCAGCCTCGGACTAGAAATTTATGAGCAGTTCTTC
TRBJ2-1 TRBV7-6 many TRBD2 15 CASSLSLAAYNEQFF TGTGCCAGCAGCTTATCCCTAGCGGCCTACAATGAGCAGTTCTTC
TRBJ1-6 TRBV5-1 - TRBD1 15 CASRNPGQLNSPLHF TGCGCCAGCAGAAATCCGGGACAGCTTAATTCACCCCTCCACTTT